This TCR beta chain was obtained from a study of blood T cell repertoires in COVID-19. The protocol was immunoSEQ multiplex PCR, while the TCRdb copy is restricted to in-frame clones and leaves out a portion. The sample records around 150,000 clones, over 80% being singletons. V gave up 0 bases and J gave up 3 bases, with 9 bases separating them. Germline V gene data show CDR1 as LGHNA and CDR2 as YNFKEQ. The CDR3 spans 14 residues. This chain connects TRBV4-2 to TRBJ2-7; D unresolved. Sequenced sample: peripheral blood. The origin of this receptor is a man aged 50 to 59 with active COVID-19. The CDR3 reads CASSQETTSYEQYF. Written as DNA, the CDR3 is TGTGCCAGCAGCCAAGAGACAACAAGCTACGAGCAGTACTTC.